This TCR beta chain was recorded in a study of blood T cell repertoires in COVID-19 (TCRdb year 2020). Broadly, across the study: Samples covering the acute and convalescent phases of COVID-19 were provided by collaborators in the United States, Italy and Spain. The prospective study material was composed of cDNA or gDNA derived from T cells, B-cell-depleted T cells, or PBMCs. Subjects who had been exposed to COVID-19, were actively infected with it, or had recovered from it provided the deeply sampled blood TCRbeta repertoires that made up the dataset. The repertoires were released in a freely available public database intended as a resource for research on the immune response to SARS-CoV-2. Samples came from the ongoing ImmuneRACE study (first 160 participants) plus 1,254 subjects from 6 global collaborators. Sample metadata almost always included a de-identified subject ID, COVID-19 status, age in years and sex. Where available, HLA class I and class II types were taken from metadata supplied by the sample provider and were not determined by assay-based typing. Points the paper makes about the study in general: How much clinical and demographic metadata was included differed by source and by participant, and the metadata was provided uncurated.

The CDR3, from cysteine to phenylalanine, totals 15 residues. Left in the record is the CDR3 DNA by itself, 45 bases read in frame from the first base. V is trimmed back by 5 bases and J by 2 bases, and the junction contains 10 bases that no gene match accounts for. In the germline V gene (reference sequence), CDR1 corresponds to GTSNPN and CDR2 to SVGIG. Notes on this clone: Its antigen target is currently unknown. No much larger clonotype is one base removed from it; base qualities were not supplied.

The immunoSEQ Assay, a bias-controlled multiplex PCR, was used to amplify TCRbeta CDR3 regions from genomic DNA. Turning to the authors' computational methods: The number of nucleated cells in each sample was estimated by amplification of reference gene primers within the assay. To quantify the absolute abundance of each unique TCRbeta CDR3 rearrangement, sequence reads were collapsed and filtered. For each sample, productive Simpson clonality was calculated as the square root of Simpson's diversity index over productive rearrangements. TCRdb holds this immuneACCESS table with in-frame rearrangements only. Some clones are missing; in checked studies, unresolved V genes explain under half, and the rest has no known cause. The V and J calls and clone size were taken over from that table, and D and trimming were inferred from the DNA. Here the sample has some 70,000 clones; roughly 79% occur a single time. The ten biggest clones cover approximately 20% of the sample.

Collaborating institutions collected whole blood in K2EDTA tubes following their own protocols. Collaborator samples were shipped for TCRbeta analysis as frozen whole blood, isolated PBMCs, or DNA extracted from either sample type. The receptor was derived from a woman in her 70s with acute or convalescent COVID-19. The V gene is TRBV30 and the J gene is TRBJ2-3; 7 nucleotides in the junction match TRBD2. Sequenced sample: peripheral blood. The DNA sequence is given as TGTGCCTGGGGAAGCGGGACCTCTTTCACAGATACGCAGTATTTT. It translates to CAWGSGTSFTDTQYF.